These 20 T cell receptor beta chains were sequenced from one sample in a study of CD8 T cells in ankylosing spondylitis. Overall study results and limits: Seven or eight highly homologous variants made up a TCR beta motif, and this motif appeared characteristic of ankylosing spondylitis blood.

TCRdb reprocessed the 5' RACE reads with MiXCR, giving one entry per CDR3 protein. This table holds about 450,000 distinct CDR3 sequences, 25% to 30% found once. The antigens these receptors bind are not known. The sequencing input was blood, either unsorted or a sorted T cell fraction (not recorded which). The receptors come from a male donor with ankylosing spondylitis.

This chain's CDR3 is CASSFGGGSGNTIYF. The DNA of the CDR3 is TGTGCCAGCAGTTTCGGGGGTGGCTCTGGAAACACCATATATTTT. The chain couples TRBV12-3 or TRBV12-4 to TRBJ1-3; a weak D match, TRBD1 (5 bases). Deletions cut 3 bases from V and 0 bases from J, with 9 bases between. The length of the CDR3 is 15 residues.

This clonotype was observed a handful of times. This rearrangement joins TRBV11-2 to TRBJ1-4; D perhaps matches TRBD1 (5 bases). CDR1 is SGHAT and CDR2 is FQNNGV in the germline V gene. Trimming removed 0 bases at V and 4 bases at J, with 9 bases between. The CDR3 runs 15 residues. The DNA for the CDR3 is TGTGCCAGCAGCTTAGATGGACACTTTAATGAAAAACTGTTTTTT. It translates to CASSLDGHFNEKLFF.

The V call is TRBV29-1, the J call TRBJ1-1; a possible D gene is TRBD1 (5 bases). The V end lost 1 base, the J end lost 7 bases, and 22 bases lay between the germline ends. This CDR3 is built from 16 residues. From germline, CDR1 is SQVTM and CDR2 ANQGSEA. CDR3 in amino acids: CSVEVGDLGLTGEAFF. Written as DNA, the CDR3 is TGCAGCGTTGAAGTGGGGGATCTGGGACTAACGGGTGAAGCTTTCTTT.

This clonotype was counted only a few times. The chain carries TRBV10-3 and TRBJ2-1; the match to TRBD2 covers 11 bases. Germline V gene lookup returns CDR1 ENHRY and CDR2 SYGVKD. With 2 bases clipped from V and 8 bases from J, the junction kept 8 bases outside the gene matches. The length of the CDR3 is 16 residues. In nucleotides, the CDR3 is TGTGCCATCAGTGAGCCTGGTAGCGGGAGGGTGCATGAGCAGTTCTTC. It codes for CAISEPGSGRVHEQFF.

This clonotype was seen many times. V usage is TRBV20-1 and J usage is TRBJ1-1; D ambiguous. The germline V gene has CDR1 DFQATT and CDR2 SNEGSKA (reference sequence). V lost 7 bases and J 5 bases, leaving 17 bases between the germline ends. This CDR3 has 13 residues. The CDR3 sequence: CSVKEPGGTEAFF. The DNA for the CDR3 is TGCAGTGTTAAGGAACCGGGAGGGACTGAAGCTTTCTTT.

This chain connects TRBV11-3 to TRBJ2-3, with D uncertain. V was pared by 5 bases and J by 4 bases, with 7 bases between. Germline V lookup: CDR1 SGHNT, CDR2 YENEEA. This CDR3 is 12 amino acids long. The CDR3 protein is CASSTIPDTQYF. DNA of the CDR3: TGTGCCAGCAGCACGATTCCAGATACGCAGTATTTT.

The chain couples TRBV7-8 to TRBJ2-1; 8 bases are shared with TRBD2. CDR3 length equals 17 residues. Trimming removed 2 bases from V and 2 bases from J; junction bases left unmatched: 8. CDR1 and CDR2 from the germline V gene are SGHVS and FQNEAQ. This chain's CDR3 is CASSLLSGSGAYNEQFF. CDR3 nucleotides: TGTGCCAGCAGCTTACTCAGCGGGAGCGGCGCCTACAATGAGCAGTTCTTC. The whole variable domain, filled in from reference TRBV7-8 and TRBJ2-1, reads GAGVSQSPRYKVAKRGQDVALRCDPISGHVSLFWYQQALGQGPEFLTYFQNEAQLDKSGLPSDRFFAERPEGSVSTLKIQRTQQEDSAVYLCASSLLSGSGAYNEQFFGPGTRLTVL.

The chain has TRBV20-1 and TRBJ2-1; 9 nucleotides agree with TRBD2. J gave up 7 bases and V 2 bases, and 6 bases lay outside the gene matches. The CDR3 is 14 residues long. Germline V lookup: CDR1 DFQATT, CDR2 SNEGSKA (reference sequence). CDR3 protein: CSARIAGVRNEQFF. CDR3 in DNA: TGCAGTGCTAGAATAGCGGGAGTTCGGAATGAGCAGTTCTTC.

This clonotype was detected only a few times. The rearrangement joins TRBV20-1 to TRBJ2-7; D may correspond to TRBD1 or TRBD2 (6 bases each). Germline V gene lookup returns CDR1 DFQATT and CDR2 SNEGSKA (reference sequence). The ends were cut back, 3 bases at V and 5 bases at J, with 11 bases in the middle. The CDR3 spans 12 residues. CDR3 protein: CSARGGNDEQYF. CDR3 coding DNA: TGCAGTGCTAGGGGGGGCAACGACGAGCAGTACTTC.

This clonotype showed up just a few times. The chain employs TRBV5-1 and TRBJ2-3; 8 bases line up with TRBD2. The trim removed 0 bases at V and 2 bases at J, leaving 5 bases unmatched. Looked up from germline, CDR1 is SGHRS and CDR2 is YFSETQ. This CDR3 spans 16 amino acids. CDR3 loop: CASSLDTGGFTDTQYF. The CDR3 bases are TGCGCCAGCAGCTTGGATACGGGAGGGTTCACAGATACGCAGTATTTT.

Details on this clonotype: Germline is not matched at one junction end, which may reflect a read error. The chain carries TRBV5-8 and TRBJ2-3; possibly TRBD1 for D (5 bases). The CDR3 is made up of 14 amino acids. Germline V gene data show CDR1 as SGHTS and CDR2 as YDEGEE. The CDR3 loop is CASPKGLSTVTQYF. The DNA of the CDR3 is TGTGCCAGCCCAAAGGGGCTTTCCACAGTTACGCAGTATTTT.

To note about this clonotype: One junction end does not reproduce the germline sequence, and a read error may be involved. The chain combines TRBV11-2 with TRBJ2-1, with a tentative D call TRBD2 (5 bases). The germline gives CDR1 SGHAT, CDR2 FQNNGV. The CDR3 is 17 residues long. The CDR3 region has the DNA TGTGCCAGCAGCTTCTCTTTTGTGGGAGTCTCCTACAATGAGCAGCTCTTC. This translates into CASSFSFVGVSYNEQLF. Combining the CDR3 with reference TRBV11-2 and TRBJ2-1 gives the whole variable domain EAGVAQSPRYKIIEKRQSVAFWCNPISGHATLYWYQQILGQGPKLLIQFQNNGVVDDSQLPKDRFSAERLKGVDSTLKIQPAKLEDSAVYLCASSFSFVGVSYNEQLFGPGTRLTVL.

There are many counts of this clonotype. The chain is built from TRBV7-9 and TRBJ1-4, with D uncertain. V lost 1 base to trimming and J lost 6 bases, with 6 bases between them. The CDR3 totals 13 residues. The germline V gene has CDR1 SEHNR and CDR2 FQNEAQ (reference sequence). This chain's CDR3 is CASSLEQDEKLFF. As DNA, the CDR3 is TGTGCCAGCAGCTTAGAGCAGGATGAAAAACTGTTTTTT.

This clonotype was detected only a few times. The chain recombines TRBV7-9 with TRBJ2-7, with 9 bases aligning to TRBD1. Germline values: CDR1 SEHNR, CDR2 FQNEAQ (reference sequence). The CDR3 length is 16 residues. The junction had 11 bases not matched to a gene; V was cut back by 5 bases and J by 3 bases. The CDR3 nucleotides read TGTGCCAGCAGCGTCCCCTCCGGGACAGGGAACTACGAGCAGTACGTC. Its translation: CASSVPSGTGNYEQYV.

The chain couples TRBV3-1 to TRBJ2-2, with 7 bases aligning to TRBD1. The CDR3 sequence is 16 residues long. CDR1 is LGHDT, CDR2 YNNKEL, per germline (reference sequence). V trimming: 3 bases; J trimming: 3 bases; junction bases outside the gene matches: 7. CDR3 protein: CASSHHYRGDTGELFF. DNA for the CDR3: TGTGCCAGCAGCCACCATTACAGGGGAGACACCGGGGAGCTGTTTTTT.

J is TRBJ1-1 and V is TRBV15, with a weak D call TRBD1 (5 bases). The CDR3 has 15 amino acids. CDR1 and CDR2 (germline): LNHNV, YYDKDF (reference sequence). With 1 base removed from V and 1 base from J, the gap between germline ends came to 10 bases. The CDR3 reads CATSRGNRRNTEAFF. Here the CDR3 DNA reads TGTGCCACCAGCAGAGGGAACAGGCGGAACACTGAAGCTTTCTTT.

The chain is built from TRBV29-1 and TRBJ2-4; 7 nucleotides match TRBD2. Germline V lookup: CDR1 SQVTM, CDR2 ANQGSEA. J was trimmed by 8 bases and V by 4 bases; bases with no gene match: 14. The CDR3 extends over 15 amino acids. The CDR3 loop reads CSVVPLAGDSYIQYF. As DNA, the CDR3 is TGCAGCGTTGTTCCACTTGCGGGAGATTCGTACATTCAGTACTTC.

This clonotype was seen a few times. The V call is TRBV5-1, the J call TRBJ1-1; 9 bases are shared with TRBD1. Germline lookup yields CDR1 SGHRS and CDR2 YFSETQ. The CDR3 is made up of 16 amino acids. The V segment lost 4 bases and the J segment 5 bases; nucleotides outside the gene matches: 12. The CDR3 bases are TGCGCCAGCAGCGATATCTACAGGGGGCGCAGGACTGAAGCTTTCTTT. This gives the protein CASSDIYRGRRTEAFF.

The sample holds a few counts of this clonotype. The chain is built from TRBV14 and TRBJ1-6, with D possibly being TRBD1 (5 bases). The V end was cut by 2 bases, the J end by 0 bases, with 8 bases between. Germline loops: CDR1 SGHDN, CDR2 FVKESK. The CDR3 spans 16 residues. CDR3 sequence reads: CASSQPGTSYNSPLHF. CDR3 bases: TGTGCCAGCAGCCAACCGGGGACCTCCTATAATTCACCCCTCCACTTT.

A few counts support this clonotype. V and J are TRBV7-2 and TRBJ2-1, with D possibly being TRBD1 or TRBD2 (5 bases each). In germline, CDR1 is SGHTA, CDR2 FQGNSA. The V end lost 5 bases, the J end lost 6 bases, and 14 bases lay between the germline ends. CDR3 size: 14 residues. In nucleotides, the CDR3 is TGTGCCAGCAGCCCGGACACCCGGGGCAATGAGCAGTTCTTC. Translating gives CASSPDTRGNEQFF.